The 6 T cell receptor beta chains in this list originate from one sample, sequenced in a study of blood T cell repertoires in COVID-19. Assay: immunoSEQ multiplex PCR; the TCRdb copy retains only in-frame clones and omits some. The data show about 300,000 clones, just under 90% seen once. The sample consisted of peripheral blood. Receptor source: a woman in her thirties with COVID-19, enrolled during active disease.

This rearrangement joins TRBV5-4 to TRBJ2-7, with a possible D match to TRBD1 (7 bases). The CDR3 has 15 amino acids. V lost 4 bases to trimming and J lost 4 bases, with 18 bases between them. CDR1 is SGHNT and CDR2 is YYREEE in the germline V gene (reference sequence). The CDR3 reads CASSPEEGAGYEQYF. The CDR3 DNA is TGTGCCAGCAGCCCAGAGGAGGGGGCTGGATACGAGCAGTACTTC.

This clone has just one count. The V and J genes are TRBV3-1 (or the pseudogene TRBV3-2) and TRBJ2-5; D perhaps matches TRBD2 (5 bases). CDR1 is LGHDT and CDR2 is YNNKEL in the germline V gene (reference sequence). Between the trimmed V and J ends, which lost 2 bases and 1 base, there was a span of 11 bases. CDR3 length: 15 amino acids. CDR3 in amino acids: CASSQPSGTQETQYF. Here the CDR3 DNA reads TGTGCCAGCAGCCAACCAAGCGGAACCCAAGAGACCCAGTACTTC.

This clone has only a few counts. The chain is built from TRBV6-5 and TRBJ1-6; 8 bases fit TRBD1. Germline assignment: CDR1 MNHEY and CDR2 SVGAGI. CDR3 length: 14 residues. Trimming at V came to 8 bases and at J to 3 bases, leaving 3 bases not matched to a gene. Here the CDR3 DNA reads TGTGCCAGCGCAACAGGGGGCTATAATTCACCCCTCCACTTT. It yields the protein CASATGGYNSPLHF.

The J gene is TRBJ2-7, the V gene TRBV5-1; D not resolved. Looked up from germline, CDR1 is SGHRS and CDR2 is YFSETQ. The CDR3 consists of 11 residues. The ends were cut back, 4 bases at V and 4 bases at J, with 6 bases in the middle. This CDR3 is CASSRTYEQYV. CDR3 nucleotides: TGCGCCAGCAGCCGAACTTACGAGCAGTACGTC.

V is TRBV7-6 and J is TRBJ2-7; 8 bases fit TRBD2. V trimming: 3 bases; J trimming: 4 bases; junction bases outside the gene matches: 2. CDR1 and CDR2 (germline): SGHVS, FNYEAQ. The CDR3 extends over 13 amino acids. The CDR3 sequence: CASSLAGGYEQYV. In DNA, the CDR3 is TGTGCCAGCAGCTTGGCGGGGGGTTACGAGCAGTACGTC.

This rearrangement joins TRBV4-2 to TRBJ1-5, with TRBD1 identical over 8 bases. The germline V gene encodes CDR1 LGHNA and CDR2 YNFKEQ. The CDR3 covers 16 residues. V lost 1 base, J lost 3 bases, and 5 bases stayed unmatched. The CDR3 bases are TGTGCCAGCAGCCAAGGCGGGACAGGATTCAATCAGCCCCAGCATTTT. Translating gives CASSQGGTGFNQPQHF.